These T cell receptor beta chains were read from a single sample in a study of control samples from healthy donors and cancer patients. The repertoire was sequenced with immunoSEQ multiplex PCR; TCRdb's copy has only in-frame clones and lacks some. This sample yields about 92,000 clones, of which more than 75% are seen a single time; roughly 9.8% belongs to the top ten. Sequenced material: blood. Every receptor here comes from a woman aged 60-70 years in good health. Both conserved end residues are part of each CDR3. Fields, in order: V gene, J gene, D gene, clone size, CDR3 protein, CDR3 DNA. A D gene is named only where the DNA matches it firmly. Rows may omit the clone size; those that give it use once, few, many or a size class.

>TRBV6-5|TRBJ1-5|TRBD1|.
CASRGTGNQPQHF
TGTGCCAGCAGAGGGACAGGCAATCAGCCCCAGCATTTT
>TRBV7-2|TRBJ1-5|TRBD1|.
CASSSDRLANQPQHF
TGTGCCAGCAGCTCGGACAGGCTGGCTAATCAGCCCCAGCATTTT
>TRBV9|TRBJ1-6|TRBD1|.
CASSVMGQQNSPLHF
TGTGCCAGCAGCGTAATGGGACAGCAGAATTCACCCCTCCACTTT
>TRBV6-2/TRBV6-3|TRBJ1-1|.|once
CASSPKQEPWSQAFF
TGTGCCAGCAGCCCTAAACAAGAACCTTGGAGTCAAGCTTTCTTT
>TRBV6-2/TRBV6-3|TRBJ2-7|.|.
CASSYPPYEQYF
TGTGCCAGCAGTTACCCCCCCTACGAGCAGTACTTC
>TRBV29-1|TRBJ2-3|.|.
CSVEDRRSTDTQYF
TGCAGCGTTGAAGACCGACGCAGCACAGATACGCAGTATTTT
>TRBV4-1|TRBJ1-2|.|.
CASSQGYGSNYGYTF
TGCGCCAGCAGCCAAGGATACGGTTCTAACTATGGCTACACCTTC
>TRBV5-1|TRBJ2-3|.|.
CASSLGGMADTQYF
TGCGCCAGCAGCTTAGGGGGAATGGCAGATACGCAGTATTTT
>TRBV7-8|TRBJ2-5|TRBD2|.
CASSQTSGTSGGTLLETQYF
TGTGCCAGCAGCCAGACTAGTGGGACTAGCGGGGGAACCCTGCTGGAGACCCAGTACTTC
>TRBV11-2|TRBJ2-7|TRBD1|.
CARRQGANYEQYF
TGTGCCAGGAGGCAGGGGGCAAACTACGAGCAGTACTTC
>TRBV5-4|TRBJ1-2|TRBD1|few
CASRKAGTGTRGYTF
TGTGCCAGCAGGAAGGCCGGGACAGGGACACGGGGCTACACCTTC
>TRBV10-3|TRBJ1-2|.|.
CATTVRQAYGYTF
TGTGCCACCACCGTTCGCCAGGCGTATGGCTACACCTTC
>TRBV3-1/TRBV3-2|TRBJ2-7|TRBD2|.
CASGQTSGRYHEQYF
TGTGCCAGCGGACAGACTAGCGGGAGGTACCACGAGCAGTACTTC
>TRBV11-2|TRBJ1-6|.|few
CASSPWDNSPLHF
TGTGCCAGCAGCCCTTGGGATAATTCACCCCTCCACTTT
>TRBV5-4|TRBJ2-5|TRBD1|.
CASSLGGQGQETQYF
TGTGCCAGCAGCTTGGGCGGACAGGGGCAAGAGACCCAGTACTTC
>TRBV5-1|TRBJ2-2|TRBD2|.
CASTPTSGGANTGELFF
TGCGCCAGCACCCCGACTAGCGGGGGGGCGAACACCGGGGAGCTGTTTTTT
>TRBV21-1|TRBJ2-7|.|.
CASTSVPGGTTYEQYF
TGTGCCAGCACTTCAGTACCAGGGGGTACCACCTACGAGCAGTACTTC
>TRBV7-2|TRBJ2-7|.|.
CASSPPYYEQYF
TGTGCCAGCAGTCCCCCATACTACGAGCAGTACTTC